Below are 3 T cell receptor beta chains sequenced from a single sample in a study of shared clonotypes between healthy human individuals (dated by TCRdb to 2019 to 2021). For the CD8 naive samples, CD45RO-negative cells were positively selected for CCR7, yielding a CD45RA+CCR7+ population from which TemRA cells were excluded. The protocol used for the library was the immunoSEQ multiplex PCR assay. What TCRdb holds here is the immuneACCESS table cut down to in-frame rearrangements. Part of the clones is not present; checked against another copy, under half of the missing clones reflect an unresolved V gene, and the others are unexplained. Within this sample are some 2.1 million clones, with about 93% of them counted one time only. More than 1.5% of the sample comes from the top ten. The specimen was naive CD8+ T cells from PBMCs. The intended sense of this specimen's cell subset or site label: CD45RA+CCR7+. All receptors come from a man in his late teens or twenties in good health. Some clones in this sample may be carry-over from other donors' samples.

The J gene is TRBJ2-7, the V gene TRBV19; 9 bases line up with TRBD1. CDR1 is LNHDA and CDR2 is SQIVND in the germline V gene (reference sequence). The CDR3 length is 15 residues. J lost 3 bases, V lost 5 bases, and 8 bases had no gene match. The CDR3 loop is CASSSHPTGGYEQYF. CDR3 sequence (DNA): TGTGCCAGTAGTTCTCACCCGACAGGGGGCTACGAGCAGTACTTC.

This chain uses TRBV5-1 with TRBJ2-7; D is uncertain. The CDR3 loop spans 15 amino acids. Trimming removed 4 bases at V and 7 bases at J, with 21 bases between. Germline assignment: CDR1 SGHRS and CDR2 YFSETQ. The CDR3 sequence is CASSLGPRSSQEQYF. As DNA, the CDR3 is TGCGCCAGCAGCCTAGGACCCCGATCCTCGCAAGAGCAGTACTTC.

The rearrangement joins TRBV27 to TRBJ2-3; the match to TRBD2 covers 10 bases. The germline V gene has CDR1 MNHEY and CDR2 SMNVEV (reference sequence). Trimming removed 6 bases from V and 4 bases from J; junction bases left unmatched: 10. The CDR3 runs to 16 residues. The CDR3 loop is CASRPPGTSDADTQYF. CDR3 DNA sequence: TGTGCCAGCAGGCCCCCAGGGACTAGCGACGCAGATACGCAGTATTTT.